This T cell receptor (beta chain) comes out of a study of cytomegalovirus exposure and HLA in healthy donors. Both 60 Vbeta primers and 13 Jbeta primers went into the PCR. The assay was immunoSEQ multiplex PCR, and TCRdb's table has in-frame clones only and misses some. The data show about 200,000 clones, almost 80% seen once. V dropped 0 bases and J dropped 2 bases, with 12 bases sitting between them. The CDR3 runs 16 residues. Germline V gives CDR1 SGHKS, CDR2 YYEKEE (reference sequence). The chain has TRBV5-5 and TRBJ1-5; no reliable D call. The material sequenced was PBMCs. This receptor was identified in a male donor in good health and CMV-seronegative. This CDR3 reads CASSLGVGGGNQPQHF. The CDR3 DNA sequence: TGTGCCAGCAGCTTGGGGGTCGGCGGGGGCAATCAGCCCCAGCATTTT.